This TCR beta chain stems from a study of CD8 T cells in ankylosing spondylitis. Study conclusions and caveats: In ankylosing spondylitis patients, matched synovial fluid reportedly showed significant enrichment of disease-linked clones. The study identified a TCR beta motif of under 10 highly homologous variants that appeared characteristic of ankylosing spondylitis blood.

Trimming removed 6 bases at V and 2 bases at J, with 14 bases between. Germline CDR1 DFQATT, CDR2 SNEGSKA (reference sequence). The CDR3 loop spans 13 amino acids. In its sample, this clonotype was seen a few times. The target antigen is unknown. TCRdb re-called the 5' RACE reads through MiXCR, storing one row per CDR3 protein. The sample comprises 150,000 to 200,000 distinct CDR3 sequences, roughly 13% of which are singletons, and more than 9.5% rests with the top ten. The receptor comes from a female donor with ankylosing spondylitis or in good health (not recorded which). The chain couples TRBV20-1 to TRBJ2-7; D unresolved. Material: blood, either unsorted or a sorted T cell fraction (not recorded which). The CDR3 protein is CSAKAQLTYEQYF. CDR3 DNA sequence: TGCAGTGCCAAGGCACAGCTAACCTACGAGCAGTACTTC.